This T cell receptor (beta chain) was identified in a study of T cell responses to AZD1222 COVID-19 vaccine. Note on this clone: Its cognate antigen is unknown.

TCRdb's table, derived via immunoSEQ multiplex PCR, lists solely in-frame clones and lacks some. The table records tens of thousands of clones, more than 85% of them present only once. Study-level findings and limits: Two doses of AZD1222 preceded a rise in Spike-specific TCR breadth and depth. CD4 TCRs linked to vaccination spanned spike, dominating at 160-218 and 743-854.

CDR1 is LGHNA, CDR2 YSLEER, per germline. The CDR3 is 15 residues long. Between the trimmed V and J ends, which lost 0 bases and 6 bases, there was a span of 12 bases. This chain uses TRBV4-3 with TRBJ2-1, with D hard to call. The clonotype comes from an adult who received the AZD1222 COVID-19 vaccine. Sequenced material: peripheral blood, taken 28 days after the second AZD1222 dose. The CDR3, as DNA: TGCGCCAGCAGCCAAGATCCCCCCATCAGCAATGAGCAGTTCTTC. Protein sequence: CASSQDPPISNEQFF.